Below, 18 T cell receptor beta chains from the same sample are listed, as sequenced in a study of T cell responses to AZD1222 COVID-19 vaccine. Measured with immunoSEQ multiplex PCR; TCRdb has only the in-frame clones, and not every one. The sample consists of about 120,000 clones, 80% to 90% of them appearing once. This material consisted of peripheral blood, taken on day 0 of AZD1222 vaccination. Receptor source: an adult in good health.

CDR3: CASSYQPGSSEAFF. The CDR3 region has the DNA TGTGCCAGCAGCTACCAACCGGGGAGCTCTGAAGCTTTCTTT. This chain joins TRBV11-2 and TRBJ1-1; the D is unclear. Germline-derived CDR1 and CDR2 are SGHAT and FQNNGV. The CDR3 sequence is 14 residues long. Trimming cost V 4 bases and J 6 bases, with 15 bases left between them. The full variable domain, completed using reference TRBV11-2 and TRBJ1-1, is EAGVAQSPRYKIIEKRQSVAFWCNPISGHATLYWYQQILGQGPKLLIQFQNNGVVDDSQLPKDRFSAERLKGVDSTLKIQPAKLEDSAVYLCASSYQPGSSEAFFGQGTRLTVV.

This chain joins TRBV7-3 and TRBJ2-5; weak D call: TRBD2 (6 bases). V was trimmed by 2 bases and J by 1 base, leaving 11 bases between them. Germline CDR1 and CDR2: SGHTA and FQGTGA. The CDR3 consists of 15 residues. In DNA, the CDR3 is TGTGCCAGCAGCTTACAAGGCGGGGCCCAAGAGACCCAGTACTTC. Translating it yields CASSLQGGAQETQYF. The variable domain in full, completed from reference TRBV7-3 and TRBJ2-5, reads GAGVSQTPSNKVTEKGKYVELRCDPISGHTALYWYRQSLGQGPEFLIYFQGTGAADDSGLPNDRFFAVRPEGSVSTLKIQRTERGDSAVYLCASSLQGGAQETQYFGPGTRLLVL.

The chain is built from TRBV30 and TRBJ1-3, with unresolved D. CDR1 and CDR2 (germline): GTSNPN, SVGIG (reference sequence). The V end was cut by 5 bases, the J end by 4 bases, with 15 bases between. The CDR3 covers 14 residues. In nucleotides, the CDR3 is TGTGCCTGGGCCGCGTGGGAGTTGGGAAACACCATATATTTT. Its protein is CAWAAWELGNTIYF.

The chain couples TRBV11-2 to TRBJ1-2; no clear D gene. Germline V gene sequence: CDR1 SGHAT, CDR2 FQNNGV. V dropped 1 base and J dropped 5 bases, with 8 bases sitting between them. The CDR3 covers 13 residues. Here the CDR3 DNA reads TGTGCCAGCAGCTTAGGTGGGGTTTATGGCTACACCTTC. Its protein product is CASSLGGVYGYTF.

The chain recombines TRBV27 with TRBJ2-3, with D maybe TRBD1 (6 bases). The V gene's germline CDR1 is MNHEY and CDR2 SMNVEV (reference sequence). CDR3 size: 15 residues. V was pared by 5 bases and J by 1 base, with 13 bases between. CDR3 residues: CASSPQGRGTDTQYF. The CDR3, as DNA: TGTGCCAGCAGTCCACAGGGAAGGGGCACAGATACGCAGTATTTT.

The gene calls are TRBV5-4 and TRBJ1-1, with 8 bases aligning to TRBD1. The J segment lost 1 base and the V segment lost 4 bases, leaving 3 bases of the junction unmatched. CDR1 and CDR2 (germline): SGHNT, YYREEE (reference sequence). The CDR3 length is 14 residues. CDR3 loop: CASSRGQENTEAFF. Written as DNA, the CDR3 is TGTGCCAGCAGCAGGGGACAGGAGAACACTGAAGCTTTCTTT.

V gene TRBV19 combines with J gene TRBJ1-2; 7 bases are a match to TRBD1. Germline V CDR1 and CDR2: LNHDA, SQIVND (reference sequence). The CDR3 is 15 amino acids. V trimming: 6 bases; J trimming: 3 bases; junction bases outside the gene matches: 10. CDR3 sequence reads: CASSLRRQGDYGYTF. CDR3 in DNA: TGTGCCAGTAGCCTTCGGAGACAGGGTGACTATGGCTACACCTTC.

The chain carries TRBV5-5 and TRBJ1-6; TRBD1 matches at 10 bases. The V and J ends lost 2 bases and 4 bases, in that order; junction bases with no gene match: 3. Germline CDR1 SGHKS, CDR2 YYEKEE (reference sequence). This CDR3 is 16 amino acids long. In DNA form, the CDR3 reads TGTGCCAGCAGCTTCCGGGACAGGGGATATAATTCACCCCTCCACTTT. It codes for CASSFRDRGYNSPLHF.

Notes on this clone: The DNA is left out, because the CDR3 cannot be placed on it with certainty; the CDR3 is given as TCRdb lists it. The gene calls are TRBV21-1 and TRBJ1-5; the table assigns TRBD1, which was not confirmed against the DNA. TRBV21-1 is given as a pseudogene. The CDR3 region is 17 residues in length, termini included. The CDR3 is CASSKEWARGSRQPQHF.

CDR3 in DNA: TGTGCCAGCAGCCATAGCGGGGGGGCGTACGAGCAGTACTTC. Residues: CASSHSGGAYEQYF. The gene calls are TRBV3-1 (or the pseudogene TRBV3-2) and TRBJ2-7; 11 bases match TRBD2. Germline CDR1 reads LGHDT; CDR2 reads YNNKEL (reference sequence). Trimming cost V 3 bases and J 4 bases; bases outside gene matches: 2. The CDR3 is 14 residues long.

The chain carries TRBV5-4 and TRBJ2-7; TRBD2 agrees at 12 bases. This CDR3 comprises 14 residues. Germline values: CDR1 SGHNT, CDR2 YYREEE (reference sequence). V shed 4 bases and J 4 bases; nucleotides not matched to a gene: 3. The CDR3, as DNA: TGTGCCAGCAGCCCGACTAGCGGGGGTTACGAGCAGTACTTC. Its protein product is CASSPTSGGYEQYF.

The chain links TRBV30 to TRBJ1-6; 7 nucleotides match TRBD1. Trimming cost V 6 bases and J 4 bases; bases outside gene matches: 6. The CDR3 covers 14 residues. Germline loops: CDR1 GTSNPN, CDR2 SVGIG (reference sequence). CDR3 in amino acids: CACPGTDYNSPLHF. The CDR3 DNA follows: TGTGCCTGTCCCGGGACAGATTATAATTCACCCCTCCACTTT.

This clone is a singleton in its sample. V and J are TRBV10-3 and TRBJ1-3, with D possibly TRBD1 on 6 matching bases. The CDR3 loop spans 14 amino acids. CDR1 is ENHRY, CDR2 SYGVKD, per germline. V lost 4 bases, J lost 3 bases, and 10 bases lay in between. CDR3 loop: CAISARQDGNTIYF. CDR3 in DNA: TGTGCCATCAGTGCGAGACAGGATGGAAACACCATATATTTT.

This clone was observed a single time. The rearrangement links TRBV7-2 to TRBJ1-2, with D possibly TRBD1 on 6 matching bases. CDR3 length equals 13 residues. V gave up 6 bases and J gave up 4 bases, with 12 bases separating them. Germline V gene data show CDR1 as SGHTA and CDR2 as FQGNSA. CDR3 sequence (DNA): TGTGCCAGCAGGGGGGCCTACGCCTATGGCTACACCTTC. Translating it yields CASRGAYAYGYTF.

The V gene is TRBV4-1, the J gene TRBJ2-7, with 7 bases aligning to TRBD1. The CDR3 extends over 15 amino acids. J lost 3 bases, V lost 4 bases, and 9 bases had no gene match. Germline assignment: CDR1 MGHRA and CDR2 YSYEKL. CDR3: CASSPRGTAIYEQYF. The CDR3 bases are TGCGCCAGCAGCCCGAGGGGGACAGCGATCTACGAGCAGTACTTC.

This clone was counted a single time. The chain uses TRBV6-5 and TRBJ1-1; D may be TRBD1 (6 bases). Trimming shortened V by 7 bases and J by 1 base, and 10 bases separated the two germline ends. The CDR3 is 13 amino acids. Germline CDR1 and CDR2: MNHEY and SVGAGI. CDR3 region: CASITGTNTEAFF. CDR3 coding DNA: TGTGCCAGCATTACAGGGACGAACACTGAAGCTTTCTTT.

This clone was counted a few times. The CDR3 sequence is CASSRGQGISPTYEKLFF. CDR3 in DNA: TGTGCCAGCAGCCGGGGACAGGGTATCTCACCCACCTATGAAAAACTGTTTTTT. The V and J genes are TRBV7-8 and TRBJ1-4; 9 bases agree with TRBD1. This CDR3 is 18 amino acids long. V was clipped by 5 bases and J by 6 bases; unmatched bases: 16. Germline CDR1 is SGHVS and CDR2 is FQNEAQ.

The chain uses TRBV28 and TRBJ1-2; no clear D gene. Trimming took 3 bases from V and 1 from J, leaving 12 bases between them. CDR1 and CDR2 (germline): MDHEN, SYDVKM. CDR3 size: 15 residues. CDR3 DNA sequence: TGTGCCAGCAGTTTGGTGTCAGCGGTTAACTATGGCTACACCTTC. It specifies CASSLVSAVNYGYTF.